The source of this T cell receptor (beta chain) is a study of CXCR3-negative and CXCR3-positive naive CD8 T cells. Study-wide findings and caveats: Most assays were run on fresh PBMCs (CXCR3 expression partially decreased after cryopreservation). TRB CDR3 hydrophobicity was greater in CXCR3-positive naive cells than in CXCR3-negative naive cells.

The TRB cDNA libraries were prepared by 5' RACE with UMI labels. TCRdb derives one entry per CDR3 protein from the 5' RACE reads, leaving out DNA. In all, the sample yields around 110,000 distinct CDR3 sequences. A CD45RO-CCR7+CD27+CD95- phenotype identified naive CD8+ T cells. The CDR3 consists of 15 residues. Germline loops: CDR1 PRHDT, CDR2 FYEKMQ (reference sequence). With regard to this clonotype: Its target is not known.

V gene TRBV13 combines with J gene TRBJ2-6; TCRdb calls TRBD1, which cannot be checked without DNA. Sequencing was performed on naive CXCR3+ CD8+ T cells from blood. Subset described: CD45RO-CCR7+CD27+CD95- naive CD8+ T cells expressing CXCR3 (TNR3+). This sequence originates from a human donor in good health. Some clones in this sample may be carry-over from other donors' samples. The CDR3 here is CASRTDRAGANVLTF.